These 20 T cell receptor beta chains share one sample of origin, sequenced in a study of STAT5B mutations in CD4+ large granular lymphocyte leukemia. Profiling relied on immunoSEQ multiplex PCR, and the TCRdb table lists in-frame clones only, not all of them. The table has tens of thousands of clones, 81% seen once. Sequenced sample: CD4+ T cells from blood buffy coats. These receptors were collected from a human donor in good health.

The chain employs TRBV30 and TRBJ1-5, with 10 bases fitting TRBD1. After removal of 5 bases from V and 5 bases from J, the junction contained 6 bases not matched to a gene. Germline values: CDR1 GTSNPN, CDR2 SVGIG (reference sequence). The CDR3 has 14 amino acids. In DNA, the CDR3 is TGTGCCTGGGAAGGACAGGGGGATCATCAGCCCCAGCATTTT. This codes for CAWEGQGDHQPQHF.

The CDR3 coding sequence is TGTGCCAGCAGCGCGGACAGCAGCACAGATACGCAGTATTTT. Its translation: CASSADSSTDTQYF. This rearrangement joins TRBV4-2 to TRBJ2-3; TRBD1 is a possible D gene (6 bases). V lost 5 bases and J lost 0, with 9 bases in between. The CDR3 runs 14 residues. Germline CDR1 is LGHNA and CDR2 is YNFKEQ.

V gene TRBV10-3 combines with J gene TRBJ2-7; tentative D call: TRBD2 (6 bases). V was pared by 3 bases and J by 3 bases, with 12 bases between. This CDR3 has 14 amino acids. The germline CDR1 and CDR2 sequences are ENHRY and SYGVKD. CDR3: CAISEFYGGYEQYF. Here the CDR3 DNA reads TGTGCCATCAGTGAATTTTACGGGGGCTACGAGCAGTACTTC.

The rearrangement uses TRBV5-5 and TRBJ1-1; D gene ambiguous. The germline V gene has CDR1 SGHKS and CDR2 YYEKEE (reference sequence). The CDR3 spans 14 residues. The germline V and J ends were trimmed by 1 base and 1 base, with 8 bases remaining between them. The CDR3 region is CASSLLLANTEAFF. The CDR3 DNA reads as TGTGCCAGCAGCTTGCTTTTAGCGAACACTGAAGCTTTCTTT.

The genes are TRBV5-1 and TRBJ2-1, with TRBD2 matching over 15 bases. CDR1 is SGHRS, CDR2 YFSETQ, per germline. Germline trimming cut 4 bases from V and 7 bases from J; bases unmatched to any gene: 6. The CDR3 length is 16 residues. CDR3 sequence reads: CASSTGTSGRTNEQFF. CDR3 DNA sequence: TGCGCCAGCAGCACTGGGACTAGCGGGAGGACAAATGAGCAGTTCTTC.

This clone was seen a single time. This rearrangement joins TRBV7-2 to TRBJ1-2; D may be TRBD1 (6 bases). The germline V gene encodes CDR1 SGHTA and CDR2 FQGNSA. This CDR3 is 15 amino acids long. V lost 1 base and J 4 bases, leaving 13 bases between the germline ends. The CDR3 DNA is TGTGCCAGCAGCTTAGATCCAGGGGAATTCTATGGCTACACCTTC. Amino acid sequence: CASSLDPGEFYGYTF.

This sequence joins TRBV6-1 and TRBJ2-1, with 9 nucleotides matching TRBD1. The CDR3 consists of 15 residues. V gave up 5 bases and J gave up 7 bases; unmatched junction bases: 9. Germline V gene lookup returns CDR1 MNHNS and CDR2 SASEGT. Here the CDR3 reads CASSKPGQGRNEQFF. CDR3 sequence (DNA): TGTGCCAGCAGTAAACCGGGACAGGGCCGGAATGAGCAGTTCTTC.

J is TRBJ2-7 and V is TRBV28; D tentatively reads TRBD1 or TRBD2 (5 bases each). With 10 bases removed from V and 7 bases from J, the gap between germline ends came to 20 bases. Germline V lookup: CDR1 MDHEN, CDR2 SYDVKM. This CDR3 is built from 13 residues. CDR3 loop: CATFFSGHGEQYF. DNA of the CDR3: TGTGCCACCTTTTTTTCGGGGCATGGGGAGCAGTACTTC. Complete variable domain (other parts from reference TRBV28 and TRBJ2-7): DVKVTQSSRYLVKRTGEKVFLECVQDMDHENMFWYRQDPGLGLRLIYFSYDVKMKEKGDIPEGYSVSREKKERFSLILESASTNQTSMYLCATFFSGHGEQYFGPGTRLTVT.

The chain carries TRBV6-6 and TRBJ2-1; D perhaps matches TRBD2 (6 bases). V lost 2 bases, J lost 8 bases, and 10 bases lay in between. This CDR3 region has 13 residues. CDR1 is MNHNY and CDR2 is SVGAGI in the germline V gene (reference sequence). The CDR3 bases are TGTGCCAGCAGTTACAGGGGAGGAGATGAGCAGTTCTTC. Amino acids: CASSYRGGDEQFF.

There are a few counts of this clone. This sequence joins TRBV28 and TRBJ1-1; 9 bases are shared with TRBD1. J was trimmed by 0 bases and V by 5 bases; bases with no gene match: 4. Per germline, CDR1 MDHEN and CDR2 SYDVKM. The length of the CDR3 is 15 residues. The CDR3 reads CASSRQGGLNTEAFF. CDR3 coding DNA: TGTGCCAGCAGTCGACAGGGGGGGCTGAACACTGAAGCTTTCTTT.

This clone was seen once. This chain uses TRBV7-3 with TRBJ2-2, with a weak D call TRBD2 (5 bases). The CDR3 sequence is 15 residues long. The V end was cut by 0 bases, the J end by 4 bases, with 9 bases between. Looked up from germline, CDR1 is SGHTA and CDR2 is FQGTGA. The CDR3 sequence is CASSLTGAITGELFF. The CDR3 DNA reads TGTGCCAGCAGCTTAACGGGAGCTATCACCGGGGAGCTGTTTTTT.

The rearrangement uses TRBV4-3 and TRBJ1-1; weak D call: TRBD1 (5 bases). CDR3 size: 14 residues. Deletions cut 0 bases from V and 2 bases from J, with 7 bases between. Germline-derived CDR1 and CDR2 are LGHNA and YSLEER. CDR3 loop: CASSQDGDNTEAFF. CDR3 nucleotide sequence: TGCGCCAGCAGCCAAGATGGGGACAACACTGAAGCTTTCTTT.

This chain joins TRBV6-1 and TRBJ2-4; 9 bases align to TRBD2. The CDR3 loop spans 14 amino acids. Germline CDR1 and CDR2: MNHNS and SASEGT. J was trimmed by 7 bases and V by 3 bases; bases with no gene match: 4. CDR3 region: CASSDTGLANIQYF. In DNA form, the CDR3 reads TGTGCCAGCAGTGATACTGGACTAGCGAACATTCAGTACTTC.

The CDR3 DNA follows: TGTGCCAGCAGCTTGTACGGGGTTAACTATGGCTACACCTTC. Translated, it gives CASSLYGVNYGYTF. This rearrangement joins TRBV5-4 to TRBJ1-2; D gene unclear. The CDR3 length is 14 residues. With 1 base removed from V and 1 base from J, the gap between germline ends came to 8 bases. Per the germline V gene, CDR1 is SGHNT and CDR2 is YYREEE (reference sequence).

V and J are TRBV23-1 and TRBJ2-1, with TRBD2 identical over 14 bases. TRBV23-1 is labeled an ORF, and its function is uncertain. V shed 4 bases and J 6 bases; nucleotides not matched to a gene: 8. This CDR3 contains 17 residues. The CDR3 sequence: CASSRPPGTSGSNEQFF. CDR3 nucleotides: TGCGCCAGCAGTCGACCCCCCGGGACTAGCGGGAGCAATGAGCAGTTCTTC.

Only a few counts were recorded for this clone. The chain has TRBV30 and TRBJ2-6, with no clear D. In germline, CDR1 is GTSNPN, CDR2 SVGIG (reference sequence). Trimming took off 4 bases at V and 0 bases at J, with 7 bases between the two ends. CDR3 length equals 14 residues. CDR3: CAWKRSSGANVLTF. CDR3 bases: TGTGCCTGGAAACGGAGCTCTGGGGCCAACGTCCTGACTTTC.

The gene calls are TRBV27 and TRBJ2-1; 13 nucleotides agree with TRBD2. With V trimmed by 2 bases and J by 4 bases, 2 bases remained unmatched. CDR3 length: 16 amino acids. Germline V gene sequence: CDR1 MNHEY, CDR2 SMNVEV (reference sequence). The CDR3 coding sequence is TGTGCCAGCAGTTTACCGGGACTAGCGGGGTACAATGAGCAGTTCTTC. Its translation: CASSLPGLAGYNEQFF.

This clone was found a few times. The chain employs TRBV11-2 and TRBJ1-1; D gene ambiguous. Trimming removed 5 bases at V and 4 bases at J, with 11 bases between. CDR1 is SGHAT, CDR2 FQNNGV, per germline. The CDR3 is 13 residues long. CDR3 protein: CASSRNAGTEAFF. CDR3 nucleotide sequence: TGTGCCAGCAGCCGTAACGCAGGCACTGAAGCTTTCTTT.

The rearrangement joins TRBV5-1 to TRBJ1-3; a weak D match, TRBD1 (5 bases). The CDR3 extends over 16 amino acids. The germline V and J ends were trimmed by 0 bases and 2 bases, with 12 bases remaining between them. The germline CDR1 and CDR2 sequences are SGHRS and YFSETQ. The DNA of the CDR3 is TGCGCCAGCAGCTTGGGATCAGGGTTCACTGGAAACACCATATATTTT. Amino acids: CASSLGSGFTGNTIYF.

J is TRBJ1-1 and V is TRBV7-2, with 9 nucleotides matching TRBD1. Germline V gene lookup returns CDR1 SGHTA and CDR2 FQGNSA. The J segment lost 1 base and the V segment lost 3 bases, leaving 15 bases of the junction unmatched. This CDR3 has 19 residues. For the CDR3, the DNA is TGTGCCAGCAGCTTGGGGGTAAACAGGGGGCCGATGAGGAACACTGAAGCTTTCTTT. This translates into CASSLGVNRGPMRNTEAFF.